This is a list of T cell receptor beta chains from one sample in a study of spatial heterogeneity in lung cancer. TCRdb reanalysed the 5' RACE reads using MiXCR and keeps one entry per CDR3 protein. The table has approximately 11,000 distinct CDR3 sequences, less than 15% seen once. Sequenced here: lung tumor tissue, sampled at surgery. The source of these receptors is a male donor with early-stage non-small cell lung cancer. Each CDR3 is given with its conserved first and last residue. Fields, in order: D gene, V gene, clone size, J gene, CDR3 DNA, CDR3 protein. The D gene is left open where the match is weak. Not every row has a clone size; where given, it reads once, few, many or a size class.

-	TRBV7-4	-	TRBJ1-4	TGTGCCAGCAGCTTTGGTCTCTCGGGGTCTTGTGAAAAACTGTTTTTT	CASSFGLSGSCEKLFF
TRBD1	TRBV9	many	TRBJ2-3	TGTGCCAGCAGCGTAGAGGGACAGTACACAGATACGCAGTATTTT	CASSVEGQYTDTQYF
TRBD2	TRBV5-6	many	TRBJ2-3	TGTGCCAGCAGCTTCCCGGGACTAGCGGGGGGCAGCACAGATACGCAGTATTTT	CASSFPGLAGGSTDTQYF
TRBD1	TRBV24-1	medium-sized	TRBJ2-2	TGTGCCACCAGTGGGTTCGACAGGGGGCAGGGCACCGGGGAGCTGTTTTTT	CATSGFDRGQGTGELFF
-	TRBV7-2	-	TRBJ2-1	TGTGCCAGCAGCTTCAACAGGGACAATGAGCAGTTCTTC	CASSFNRDNEQFF
-	TRBV12-3/TRBV12-4	medium-sized	TRBJ1-5	TGTGCCAGCAGTCTCCGGGACGCGATGGGGGCCCAGCATTTT	CASSLRDAMGAQHF
TRBD1	TRBV20-1	many	TRBJ2-2	TGCAGTGCTAGAGATGGGACAGGGAGAGATTCCGGGGAGCTGTTTTTT	CSARDGTGRDSGELFF
TRBD2	TRBV29-1	-	TRBJ2-5	TGCAGCGCAGGGCGGGGGACGGAGACCCAGTACTTC	CSAGRGTETQYF
TRBD2	TRBV7-6	-	TRBJ2-7	TGTGCTAGCAGCTTGGCGGGAGGGCACTACGAGCAGTACTTC	CASSLAGGHYEQYF
TRBD1	TRBV25-1	medium-sized	TRBJ1-1	TGTGCCAGCAGTGATGGGACAGGGGATTTCTTT	CASSDGTGDFF
-	TRBV28	few	TRBJ1-6	TGTGCCAGCAGTCTAGACGGGGACAATTCACCCCTCCACTTT	CASSLDGDNSPLHF
-	TRBV7-2	medium-sized	TRBJ1-2	TGTGCCAGCAGCTTAGTCGTGGGTGGGACGGATGGCTACACCTTC	CASSLVVGGTDGYTF
-	TRBV28	many	TRBJ1-5	TGTGCCAGCAGGGCAGGAGTTCTCGCTCAGCCCCAGCATTTT	CASRAGVLAQPQHF
-	TRBV11-2	medium-sized	TRBJ2-1	TGTGCCAGCAGCTTAGTGTACGTGGAAGGCAATGAGCAGTTCTTC	CASSLVYVEGNEQFF
-	TRBV10-3	many	TRBJ2-5	TGTGCCATCAGTGTTCAGCCGGGCGAGACCCAGTACTTC	CAISVQPGETQYF
-	TRBV7-2	-	TRBJ2-5	TGTGCCAGCAGCTTAGTGGGGACCCAGTACTTC	CASSLVGTQYF
TRBD1	TRBV7-8	many	TRBJ1-1	TGTGCCAGCAGCTTAGGACAGGGTGCAGCTTTCTTT	CASSLGQGAAFF
-	TRBV12-3/TRBV12-4	once	TRBJ2-3	TGTGCCAGCAGGCTACTAGCAAATACGCAGTATTTT	CASRLLANTQYF
TRBD1	TRBV6-2/TRBV6-3	-	TRBJ1-5	TGTGCCAGCAGTTACGTGGGGGACAGGGTCAATCAGCCCCAGCATTTT	CASSYVGDRVNQPQHF
-	TRBV29-1	-	TRBJ1-1	TGCAGCGTTCGGGCGGGTTTCACTGAAGCTTTCTTT	CSVRAGFTEAFF
-	TRBV12-3/TRBV12-4	-	TRBJ2-3	TGTGCCAGCAGTTTAGCCGGGACGGGAGATACGCAGTATTTT	CASSLAGTGDTQYF
-	TRBV4-2	many	TRBJ2-3	TGTGCCAGCAGCCAAGGGAAACCTAGCACAGATACGCAGTATTTT	CASSQGKPSTDTQYF
TRBD2	TRBV4-3	medium-sized	TRBJ2-1	TGCGCCAGCAGCCAAGTATTGGGCGGGGGGGCCCAGAATGAGCAGTTCTTC	CASSQVLGGGAQNEQFF
TRBD2	TRBV20-1	many	TRBJ2-5	TGCAGTGCTAGACTAGCGGGGCGGGAGACCCAGTACTTC	CSARLAGRETQYF
-	TRBV20-1	medium-sized	TRBJ2-5	TGCAGTGCTAGAATTTGGGGAGAAGAGACCCAGTACTTC	CSARIWGEETQYF
-	TRBV7-2	-	TRBJ2-3	TGTGCCAGCAGCCGGGGCCCAGGGGATCCCGCAGATACGCAGTATTTT	CASSRGPGDPADTQYF
TRBD1	TRBV19	many	TRBJ2-7	TGTGCCAGTAGCACAGGGGAAGGCTACGAGCAGTACTTC	CASSTGEGYEQYF
TRBD1	TRBV7-2	many	TRBJ1-5	TGTGCCAGCAGCGAAGGGACAGGGGGGGGACAGCCCCAGCATTTT	CASSEGTGGGQPQHF
TRBD2	TRBV27	few	TRBJ2-7	TGTGCCAGCAGTTTATGGGGACCTAGCGGGACTAGCTCCTACGAGCAGTACTTC	CASSLWGPSGTSSYEQYF
TRBD1	TRBV5-1	-	TRBJ2-1	TGCGCCAGCAATAGAGGGGGACAGCACATATACAATGAGCAGTTCTTC	CASNRGGQHIYNEQFF
TRBD1	TRBV5-5	few	TRBJ1-1	TGTGCCAGCAGCTCGACAGGGGATTTGATGACTGAAGCTTTCTTT	CASSSTGDLMTEAFF
-	TRBV5-4	medium-sized	TRBJ2-2	TGTGCCAGCGCGGCGGGCCTAGCGAACACCGGGGAGCTGTTTTTT	CASAAGLANTGELFF
TRBD2	TRBV10-3	once	TRBJ2-1	TGTGCCACAAGGACTAGCGGGCCTTACAATGAGCAGTTCTTC	CATRTSGPYNEQFF
-	TRBV5-5	many	TRBJ2-2	TGTGCCAGCAGTCCTATAGCTGGGAACACCGGGGAGCTGTTTTTT	CASSPIAGNTGELFF
-	TRBV10-3	many	TRBJ2-3	TGTGCCATCAGTCTAAGAGATACGCAGTATTTT	CAISLRDTQYF
-	TRBV11-3	many	TRBJ2-3	TGTGCCAGCAGCTTAGATCTGGAGGATACGCAGTATTTT	CASSLDLEDTQYF
-	TRBV20-1	many	TRBJ2-3	TGCAGTGCTAGATTGGGGCGCACAGATACGCAGTATTTT	CSARLGRTDTQYF
TRBD2	TRBV10-2	many	TRBJ2-2	TGCGCCAGCAGACGCAGCGGGGGGCGGACCACCGGGGAGCTGTTTTTT	CASRRSGGRTTGELFF
TRBD1	TRBV4-3	few	TRBJ2-7	TGCGCCAGCAGCCCGGCCCCGGGACAGGCTTACGAGCAGTACTTC	CASSPAPGQAYEQYF
-	TRBV29-1	-	TRBJ1-1	TGCAGCGTTGGGCAGCAAATGAACACTGAAGCTTTCTTT	CSVGQQMNTEAFF
-	TRBV7-2	few	TRBJ2-3	TGTGCCAGCAGCTCCGGCCGGGGGCGGGGCTTTAGCACAGATACGCAGTATTTT	CASSSGRGRGFSTDTQYF
-	TRBV7-2	many	TRBJ2-5	TGTGCCAGCAGCTTATATGGAGGCCCCGAGACCCAGTACTTC	CASSLYGGPETQYF
TRBD1	TRBV6-5	medium-sized	TRBJ1-6	TGTGCCAGCAGTTCCGGACAGGGGAGGATCAATTCACCCCTCCACTTT	CASSSGQGRINSPLHF
-	TRBV11-3	-	TRBJ2-7	TGTGCCAGCAGCTTAGACCCCGGGACCGAGCAGTACTTC	CASSLDPGTEQYF
-	TRBV20-1	medium-sized	TRBJ1-4	TGCAGTGCTAGAGGCTCTATTGGCAGGAGCGATAATGAAAAACTGTTTTTT	CSARGSIGRSDNEKLFF
-	TRBV5-1	-	TRBJ2-6	TGCGCCAGCCACAGGGATTCTGGGGCCAACGTCCTGACTTTC	CASHRDSGANVLTF
-	TRBV7-9	many	TRBJ1-1	TGTGCCAGCAGCTCACAGGGATGGACTGAAGCTTTCTTT	CASSSQGWTEAFF
-	TRBV6-2/TRBV6-3	many	TRBJ2-1	TGTGCCAGCAGTTATCAGGGCCGAGGGGGTGAGCAGTTCTTC	CASSYQGRGGEQFF
-	TRBV5-1	many	TRBJ2-1	TGCGCCAGCAGCGTCAGAGATCCGCGCAATGAGCAGTTCTTC	CASSVRDPRNEQFF
TRBD2	TRBV2	many	TRBJ2-5	TGTGCCAGCAGTGCCCGTGGACTAGCGGGAGGAGGGGGAAGCCAGTACTTC	CASSARGLAGGGGSQYF
-	TRBV19	many	TRBJ1-5	TGTGCCAGTAGTACAGGGGCCGGAGGGTTCAATCAGCCCCAGCATTTT	CASSTGAGGFNQPQHF
TRBD2	TRBV20-1	medium-sized	TRBJ2-5	TGCAGTGCTAGATCAACTAGCGGGAGGAGTGTACAAGAGACCCAGTACTTC	CSARSTSGRSVQETQYF
-	TRBV25-1	many	TRBJ2-1	TGTGCCAGCAGTGAACCTTATCCCAGGTCCATGAATGAGCAGTTCTTC	CASSEPYPRSMNEQFF
TRBD2	TRBV20-1	medium-sized	TRBJ2-5	TGCAGTGCTACCACGTCCGGGGGGGGCGAAGAGACCCAGTACTTC	CSATTSGGGEETQYF
TRBD2	TRBV20-1	medium-sized	TRBJ2-5	TGCAGTGCTAGGGGAGCGGGAGGGCCCTCCCAGTACTTC	CSARGAGGPSQYF
-	TRBV7-8	many	TRBJ2-3	TGTGCCAGCAGCTTGCGGACCCAAACAGGGACCACAGATACGCAGTATTTT	CASSLRTQTGTTDTQYF
-	TRBV7-2	-	TRBJ2-3	TGTGCCAGCAGCTTAGGTAACACCCTCACAGATACGCAGTATTTT	CASSLGNTLTDTQYF